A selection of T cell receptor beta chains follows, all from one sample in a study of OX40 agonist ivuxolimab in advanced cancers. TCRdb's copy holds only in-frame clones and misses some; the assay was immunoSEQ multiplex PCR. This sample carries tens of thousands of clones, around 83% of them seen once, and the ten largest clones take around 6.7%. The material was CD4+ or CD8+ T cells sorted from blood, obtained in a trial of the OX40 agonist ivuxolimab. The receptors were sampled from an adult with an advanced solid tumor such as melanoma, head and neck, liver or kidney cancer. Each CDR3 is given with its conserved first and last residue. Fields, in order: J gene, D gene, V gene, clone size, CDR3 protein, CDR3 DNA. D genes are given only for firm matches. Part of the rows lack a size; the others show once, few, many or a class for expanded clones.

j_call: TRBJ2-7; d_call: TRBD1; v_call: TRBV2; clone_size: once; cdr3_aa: CASRGGQESAFRYF; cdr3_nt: TGTGCCAGCAGGGGGGGACAGGAGTCAGCCTTTCGGTACTTC
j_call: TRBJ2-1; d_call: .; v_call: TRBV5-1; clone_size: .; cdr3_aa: CASSPFGDSYNEQFF; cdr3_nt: TGCGCCAGCAGCCCCTTTGGGGACTCCTACAATGAGCAGTTCTTC
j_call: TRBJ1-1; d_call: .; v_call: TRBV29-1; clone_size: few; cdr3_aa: CSVGAVQAFF; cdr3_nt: TGCAGCGTTGGCGCAGTCCAAGCTTTCTTT
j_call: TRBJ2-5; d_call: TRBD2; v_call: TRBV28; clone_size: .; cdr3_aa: CASSIAGGSRETQYF; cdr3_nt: TGTGCCAGCAGTATAGCGGGGGGTTCCAGGGAGACCCAGTACTTC
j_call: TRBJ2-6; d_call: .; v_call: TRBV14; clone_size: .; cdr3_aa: CASSQGGTGANVLTF; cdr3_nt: TGTGCCAGCAGCCAAGGGGGTACTGGGGCCAACGTCCTGACTTTC
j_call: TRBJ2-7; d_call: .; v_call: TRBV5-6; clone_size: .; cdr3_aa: CASSKGGSYEQYF; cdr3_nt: TGTGCCAGCAGCAAAGGAGGCTCCTACGAGCAGTACTTC
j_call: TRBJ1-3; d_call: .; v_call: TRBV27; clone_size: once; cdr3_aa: CASSPQPMGNTIYF; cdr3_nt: TGTGCCAGCAGTCCCCAACCTATGGGAAACACCATATATTTT
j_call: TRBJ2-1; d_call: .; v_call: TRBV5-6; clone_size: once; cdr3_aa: CASSRSTVGGYNEQFF; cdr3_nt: TGTGCCAGCAGCCGCAGCACAGTGGGGGGTTACAATGAGCAGTTCTTC
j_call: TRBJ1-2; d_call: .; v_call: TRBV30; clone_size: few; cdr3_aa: CAWRPAPGYGYTF; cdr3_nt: TGTGCCTGGAGACCCGCCCCGGGCTATGGCTACACCTTC
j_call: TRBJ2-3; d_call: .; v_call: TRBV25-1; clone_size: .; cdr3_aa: CASSESRSGADTQYF; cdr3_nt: TGTGCCAGCAGTGAATCGAGAAGTGGGGCAGATACGCAGTATTTT
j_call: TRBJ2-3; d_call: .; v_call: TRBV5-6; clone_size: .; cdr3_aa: CASSLGGAGTDTQYF; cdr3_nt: TGTGCCAGCAGCTTGGGGGGCGCGGGCACAGATACGCAGTATTTT
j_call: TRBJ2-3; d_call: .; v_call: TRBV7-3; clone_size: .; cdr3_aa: CASSFGSTDTQYF; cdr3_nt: TGTGCCAGCAGCTTCGGTAGCACAGATACGCAGTATTTT
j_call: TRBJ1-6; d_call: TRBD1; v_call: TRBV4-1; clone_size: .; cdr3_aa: CASSQDKRTGQDSPLHF; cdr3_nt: TGCGCCAGCAGCCAAGATAAAAGGACAGGGCAAGATTCACCCCTCCACTTT
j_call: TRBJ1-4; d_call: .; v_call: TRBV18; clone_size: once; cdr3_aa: CASSPGEKLFF; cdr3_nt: TGTGCCAGCTCACCCGGGGAAAAACTGTTTTTT
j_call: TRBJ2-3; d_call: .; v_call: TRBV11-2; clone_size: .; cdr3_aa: CASSPVVSTDTQYF; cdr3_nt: TGTGCCAGCAGCCCAGTCGTCAGCACAGATACGCAGTATTTT
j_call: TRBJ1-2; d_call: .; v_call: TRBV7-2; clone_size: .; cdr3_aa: CASSRTYGYTF; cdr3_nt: TGTGCCAGCAGCCGAACCTATGGCTACACCTTC